This is a list of T cell receptor beta chains from one sample in a study of T cell repertoires in cytomegalovirus infection. TCRdb analysed the reads with MiXCR anew, one entry per CDR3 protein. The data hold 800,000 to 950,000 distinct CDR3 sequences, with approximately 32% observed a single time. Which antigens these TCRs recognize remains unknown. The sequences come from cultured CD8+ T cells from PBMCs, collected from culture after CMV antigen stimulation. These receptors all stem from a human donor in good health (CMV status not recorded). Some clones in this sample may be carry-over from other donors' samples. Each CDR3 is given with its conserved first and last residue. D genes are given only for firm matches. Clone size is not always given. Where it is, it says once, few, many or a class for expanded clones.

V gene	clone size	J gene	D gene	CDR3 DNA	CDR3 protein
TRBV7-9	-	TRBJ1-4	-	TGTGCCAGCAGCGACCCCGCCCCCGACAGTCCAACTGAAAAACTGTTTTTT	CASSDPAPDSPTEKLFF
TRBV12-3/TRBV12-4	-	TRBJ1-1	TRBD1	TGTGCCAGCAGTTTAAGGGACAGGGGGGGGAGCACTGAAGCTTTCTTT	CASSLRDRGGSTEAFF
TRBV12-3/TRBV12-4	-	TRBJ2-1	-	TGTGCCAGCAGTTTATCCCAGGGAAAATTCCTGTTCTTC	CASSLSQGKFLFF
TRBV12-3/TRBV12-4	few	TRBJ1-5	TRBD1	TGTGCCAGCAGTTCAAACCAGGGACAGGGATTAATAGCAGGTCAGCCCCAGCATTTT	CASSSNQGQGLIAGQPQHF
TRBV27	few	TRBJ2-3	-	TGTGCCAGCAGTTTAAAGGCTCGCGGGGGCCTCACAGATACGCAGTATTTT	CASSLKARGGLTDTQYF
TRBV29-1	-	TRBJ1-5	-	TGCAGCGTTGGAGGGGGAGTCAATCAGCCCCAGCATTTT	CSVGGGVNQPQHF
TRBV6-1	few	TRBJ1-1	-	TGTGCCAGCACCTCATGGAGACAGCGTGGGGCTGAAGCTTTCTTT	CASTSWRQRGAEAFF
TRBV7-9	many	TRBJ2-3	TRBD1	TGTGCCAGCAGCTATGGGACAGGGGCCACAGATACGCAGTATTTT	CASSYGTGATDTQYF
TRBV14	-	TRBJ2-7	TRBD2	TGTGCCAGCAGCCCTAAGACACCTAGCGGGGGGGCGGGTCGGAACGAGCAGTACTTC	CASSPKTPSGGAGRNEQYF
TRBV7-8	few	TRBJ1-6	-	TGTGCCAGCAGCCGCCCCGACGGAAGAAATTCACCCCTCCACTTT	CASSRPDGRNSPLHF
TRBV19	-	TRBJ1-2	-	TGTGCCAGTACCCTCGGGACCCGCCATCGGCGGCTTAACTATGGCTACACCTTC	CASTLGTRHRRLNYGYTF
TRBV10-3	once	TRBJ2-6	-	TGTGCCATCAGTGGCAGTTCCCCGATGGGCTCTGGGGCCAACGTCCTGACTTTC	CAISGSSPMGSGANVLTF
TRBV12-3/TRBV12-4	few	TRBJ2-7	-	TGTGCCAGCAGTGTCGACAGGACCTACTCCTACGAGCAGTACTTC	CASSVDRTYSYEQYF
TRBV6-2/TRBV6-3	-	TRBJ1-3	-	TGTGCCAGCAGCAAACCTGGGACGCCGAGCTCTGGAAACACCATATATTTT	CASSKPGTPSSGNTIYF
TRBV6-5	many	TRBJ1-5	-	TGTGCCAGCAGTTACTCGTCCGGAGATCAGCCCCAGCATTTT	CASSYSSGDQPQHF
TRBV27	few	TRBJ2-1	TRBD2	TGTGCCAGCAGTCTCGGGCTAGCGGGGTCCTATGAGCAGTTCTTC	CASSLGLAGSYEQFF
TRBV10-1	-	TRBJ2-7	-	TGCGCCAGCAGTAAAGGGACTTTTAAACAGGACGAGCAGTACTTC	CASSKGTFKQDEQYF
TRBV25-1	-	TRBJ1-3	-	TGTGCCAGCAGCGAACGAGGCAGGGCTGGAAACACCATATATTTT	CASSERGRAGNTIYF
TRBV5-6	-	TRBJ2-1	TRBD2	TGTGCCAGCAGCTTGGCGGGAGGGCGCCTTTCCGACAATGAGCAGTTCTTC	CASSLAGGRLSDNEQFF
TRBV4-3	-	TRBJ2-3	TRBD2	TGCGCCAGCAGCCAAGAACTAGCGGGGTGGGTAGATACGCAGTATTTT	CASSQELAGWVDTQYF
TRBV7-8	few	TRBJ1-5	-	TGTGCCAGCAGCTTAGCTAGTCTCGTCACCCTAGTCAATCAGCCCCAGCATTTT	CASSLASLVTLVNQPQHF
TRBV14	-	TRBJ1-3	-	TGTGCCAGCAGCCAAGATGGGAAGATACGGCAGGTTCTCAGTTCTGGAAACACCATATATTTT	CASSQDGKIRQVLSSGNTIYF
TRBV12-3/TRBV12-4	-	TRBJ2-3	-	TGTGCCAGCAGTTTAATCCCCCTACGGGGGGCAAGCACAGATACGCAGTATTTT	CASSLIPLRGASTDTQYF
TRBV7-2	-	TRBJ2-1	-	TGTGCCAGCAGCTCCAGACACGGAGCCACAGGCAATGAGCAGTTCTTC	CASSSRHGATGNEQFF
TRBV7-3	few	TRBJ2-3	TRBD1	TGTGCCAGCAGCTTAGGAGGGACAGGAACCCAAGGGACAGATACGCAGTATTTT	CASSLGGTGTQGTDTQYF
TRBV19	many	TRBJ1-5	-	TGTGCCAGCAGGCAGGGGAATCAGCCCCAGCATTTT	CASRQGNQPQHF
TRBV11-2	-	TRBJ1-5	-	TGTGCCAGCAGCTTAATGGGGTTCAATCAGCCCCAGCATTTT	CASSLMGFNQPQHF
TRBV7-2	many	TRBJ2-3	TRBD2	TGTGCCAGCAGCTTAGAGACTAGCGGGGGGGGCACAGATACGCAGTATTTT	CASSLETSGGGTDTQYF
TRBV29-1	-	TRBJ2-1	TRBD2	TGCAACGTTGAAGGCCTAGCGGGTATAAACAATGAGCAGTTCTTC	CNVEGLAGINNEQFF
TRBV12-3/TRBV12-4	-	TRBJ2-1	-	TGTGCCAACACCCTCGGACAGCGGGTCTGGGATGAGCAGTTCTTC	CANTLGQRVWDEQFF
TRBV19	few	TRBJ1-2	-	TGTGCCAGTCGCCTCCCAAGGCGGAACTATGGCTACACCTTC	CASRLPRRNYGYTF